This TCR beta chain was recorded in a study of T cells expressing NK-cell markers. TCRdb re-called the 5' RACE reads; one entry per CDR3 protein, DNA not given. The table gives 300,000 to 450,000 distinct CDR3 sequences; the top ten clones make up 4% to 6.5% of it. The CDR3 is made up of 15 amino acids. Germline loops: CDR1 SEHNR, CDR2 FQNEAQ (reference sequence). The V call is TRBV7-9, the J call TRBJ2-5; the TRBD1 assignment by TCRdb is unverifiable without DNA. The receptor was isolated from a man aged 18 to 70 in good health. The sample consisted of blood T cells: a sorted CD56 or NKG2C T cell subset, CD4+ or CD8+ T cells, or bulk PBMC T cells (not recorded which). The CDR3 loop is CASSPLDRNGKTQYF. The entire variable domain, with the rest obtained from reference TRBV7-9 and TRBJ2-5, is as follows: DTGVSQNPRHKITKRGQNVTFRCDPISEHNRLYWYRQTLGQGPEFLTYFQNEAQLEKSRLLSDRFSAERPKGSFSTLEIQRTEQGDSAMYLCASSPLDRNGKTQYFGPGTRLLVL.